This entry features one TCR beta chain sequence. This record comes from a study of T cell responses to AZD1222 COVID-19 vaccine. CDR1 and CDR2 (germline): MNHEY, SVGAGI. This CDR3 is 16 amino acids long. The V gene lost 2 bases and the J gene lost 0 bases, with 8 bases spanning the gap. The assay was immunoSEQ multiplex PCR, and TCRdb's table has in-frame clones only and misses some. The sample includes roughly 100,000 clones, around 91% seen only once; the top ten take less than 9.5%. This clonotype was sampled from an adult who received the AZD1222 COVID-19 vaccine. This chain uses TRBV6-5 with TRBJ1-6; tentative D call: TRBD1 (5 bases). Sequenced here: peripheral blood, sampled 28 days after the second AZD1222 dose. For the CDR3, the DNA is TGTGCCAGCAGTTACCGGGGCCTCTCCTATAATTCACCCCTCCACTTT. Its protein product is CASSYRGLSYNSPLHF.